The present entry profiles one TCR beta chain with its context. This receptor's antigen is unknown. The input lacks base qualities; no much larger clone sits a single base away. Reading the germline V gene gives CDR1 SNHLY and CDR2 FYNNEI. The CDR3, from cysteine to phenylalanine, totals 16 residues. CDR3 DNA is the only sequence kept; it has 48 bases, read in frame from the first base. V loses 8 bases of germline sequence and J loses 0 bases, and the interval between the two ends is 18 bases. The sample originates from a study of PD-1 blockade in mismatch repair-deficient tumors (dated by TCRdb to the late 2010s). A note on the overall study: Between late 2013 and September 2016, the trial enrolled 70 to 100 consecutive patients with approximately 13 mismatch repair-deficient cancer types, every one of whom had been previously treated and was progressing. Deep sequencing of TCR CDR3 regions was used to track tumor-associated T cell clones in peripheral blood of patients responding to PD-1 blockade.

Receptor libraries were prepared by the immunoSEQ multiplex PCR assay. The source is immuneACCESS, and TCRdb retained only in-frame sequences with V and J called. Part of the clones is not carried over; for the studies checked, unresolved V genes explain less than half of this, and the remainder is unexplained. The sample table contains tens of thousands of clones; only one count was recorded for roughly 80% of them. The ten most abundant clones make up 2.5% to 3% of the sample. The time point label of this sample denotes: peripheral blood 12 weeks after first pembrolizumab dose. Mismatch repair deficiency in every enrolled patient was established by polymerase chain reaction or immunohistochemistry. TCR sequencing was performed for a few patients who responded to pembrolizumab therapy. Pembrolizumab PD-1 blockade was prospectively tested in advanced mismatch repair-deficient cancers, regardless of tissue of origin, in the phase II trial. Peripheral blood T cell samples were gathered serially, both before PD-1 blockade started and at multiple time points afterward. Blood sampling time points were reported as weeks after the first dose of pembrolizumab.

Paper-wide results and their limitations: After pembrolizumab, tumor-resident clones, which were often undetectable in blood before treatment, expanded rapidly and then contracted, generally ahead of radiologic responses.

The receptor's source is an adult with mismatch repair-deficient cancer. The receptor chain draws on TRBV2 and TRBJ2-3; no D gene call is confident. The source was peripheral blood, collected 12 weeks after starting pembrolizumab. The CDR3 has the sequence CASVGVTTHSTDTQYF. Here is the DNA: TGTGCCAGCGTCGGAGTCACCACACACAGCACAGATACGCAGTATTTT.